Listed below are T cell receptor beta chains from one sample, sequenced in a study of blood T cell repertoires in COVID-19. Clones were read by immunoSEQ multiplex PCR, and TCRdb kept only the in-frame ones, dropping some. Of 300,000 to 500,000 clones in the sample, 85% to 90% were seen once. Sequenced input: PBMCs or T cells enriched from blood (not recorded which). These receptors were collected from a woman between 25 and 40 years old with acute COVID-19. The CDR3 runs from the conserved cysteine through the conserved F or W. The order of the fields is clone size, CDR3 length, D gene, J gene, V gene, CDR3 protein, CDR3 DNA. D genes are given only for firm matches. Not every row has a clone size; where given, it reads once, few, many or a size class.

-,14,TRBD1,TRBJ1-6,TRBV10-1,CASSPTGNLSPLHF,TGCGCCAGCAGTCCGACAGGGAATCTTTCACCCCTCCACTTT
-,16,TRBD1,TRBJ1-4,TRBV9,CASSVGTGVGNEKLFF,TGTGCCAGCAGCGTAGGGACAGGGGTAGGGAATGAAAAACTGTTTTTT
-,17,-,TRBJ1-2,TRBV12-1,CSSSFSRGQSGRYGYTF,TGTTCCAGCAGCTTTAGCAGGGGTCAGTCGGGGCGCTATGGCTACACCTTC
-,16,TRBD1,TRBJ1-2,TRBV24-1,CATSDPGTGSNYGYTF,TGTGCCACCAGTGATCCCGGGACAGGGAGTAACTATGGCTACACCTTC
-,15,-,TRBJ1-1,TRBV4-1,CASSQVAGKNTEAFF,TGCGCCAGCAGCCAAGTTGCGGGCAAGAACACTGAAGCTTTCTTT
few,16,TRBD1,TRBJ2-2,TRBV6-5,CASSSYTGQSTGELFF,TGTGCCAGCAGTTCCTATACGGGACAGTCCACCGGGGAGCTGTTTTTT
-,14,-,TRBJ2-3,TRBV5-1,CASSLDRSGDTQYF,TGCGCCAGCAGCTTGGACCGCTCGGGGGATACGCAGTATTTT
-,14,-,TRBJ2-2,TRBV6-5,CASSSTGNTGELFF,TGTGCCAGCAGTTCCACAGGGAACACCGGGGAGCTGTTTTTT
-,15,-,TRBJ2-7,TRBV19,CASSMVSGRTYEQYF,TGTGCCAGTAGTATGGTTAGTGGCAGGACCTACGAGCAGTACTTC
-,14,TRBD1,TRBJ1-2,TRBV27,CASSFLQGAKGYTF,TGTGCCAGCAGTTTCTTACAGGGGGCGAAGGGCTACACCTTC
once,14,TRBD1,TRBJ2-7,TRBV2,CASSVLGQGHEQYF,TGTGCCAGCAGTGTGTTAGGACAGGGCCACGAGCAGTACTTC
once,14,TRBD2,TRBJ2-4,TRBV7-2,CASSTSGGANIQYF,TGTGCCAGCAGCACGAGCGGGGGGGCGAACATTCAGTACTTC
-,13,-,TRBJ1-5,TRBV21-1,CASSKVVDQPQHF,TGTGCCAGCAGCAAAGTAGTTGATCAGCCCCAGCATTTT
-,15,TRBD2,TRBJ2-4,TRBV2,CASSFRLAGALQLNF,TGTGCCAGCAGCTTCCGACTAGCGGGGGCCCTTCAACTCAACTTC
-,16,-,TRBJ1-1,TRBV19,CATRIFQGRGNTEAFF,TGTGCCACAAGGATCTTTCAGGGAAGGGGGAACACTGAAGCTTTCTTT
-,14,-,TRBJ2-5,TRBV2,CASSQSLGQETQYF,TGTGCCAGCAGCCAGAGCCTAGGCCAAGAGACCCAGTACTTC
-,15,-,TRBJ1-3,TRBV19,CASSIVQFSGNTIYF,TGTGCCAGTAGTATAGTTCAGTTCTCTGGAAACACCATATATTTT
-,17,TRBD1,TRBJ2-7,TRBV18,CASSPSVGTGNSNEQYF,TGTGCCAGCTCACCATCGGTCGGGACAGGGAATAGTAACGAGCAGTACTTC
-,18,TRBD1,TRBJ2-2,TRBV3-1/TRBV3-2,CASSQDGRGRLVGGELFF,TGTGCCAGCAGCCAAGATGGAAGGGGGCGGTTGGTCGGCGGGGAGCTGTTTTTT
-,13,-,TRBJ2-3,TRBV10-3,CAIGGEEADTQYF,TGTGCCATCGGAGGGGAAGAAGCAGATACGCAGTATTTT
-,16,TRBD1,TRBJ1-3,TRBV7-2,CASSWGPTGALNTIYF,TGTGCCAGCAGCTGGGGCCCGACAGGGGCCCTAAACACCATATATTTT
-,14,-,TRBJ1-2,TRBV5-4,CASSVNQGVVGYTF,TGTGCCAGCAGCGTCAACCAAGGGGTGGTCGGCTACACCTTC
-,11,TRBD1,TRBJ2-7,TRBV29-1,CSVERDRGEYF,TGCAGCGTTGAACGGGACAGGGGAGAGTACTTC
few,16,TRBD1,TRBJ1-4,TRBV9,CASSVETDRGREKLFF,TGTGCCAGCAGCGTAGAAACCGACAGGGGACGTGAAAAACTGTTTTTT
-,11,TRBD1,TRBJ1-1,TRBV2,CASEDRWKAFF,TGTGCCAGCGAGGACAGGTGGAAGGCTTTCTTT
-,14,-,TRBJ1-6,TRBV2,CASRGLRDSSPLHF,TGTGCCAGCAGGGGGCTCAGGGATTCTTCACCCCTCCACTTT
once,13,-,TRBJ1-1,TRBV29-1,CSVAGAQGYGAFF,TGCAGCGTTGCAGGGGCCCAGGGTTATGGAGCTTTCTTT
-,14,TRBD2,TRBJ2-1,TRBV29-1,CSVPHERGYNEQFF,TGCAGCGTTCCCCACGAGCGGGGGTACAATGAGCAGTTCTTC
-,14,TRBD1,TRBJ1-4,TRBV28,CASSLEQGGEKLFF,TGTGCCAGCAGTTTGGAACAGGGGGGCGAAAAACTGTTTTTT
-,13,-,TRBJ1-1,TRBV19,CASTLPQGREAFF,TGTGCCAGTACCTTACCGCAGGGGCGGGAAGCTTTCTTT
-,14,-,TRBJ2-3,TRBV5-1,CASTPGTSTDTQYF,TGCGCCAGCACCCCTGGGACTAGCACAGATACGCAGTATTTT
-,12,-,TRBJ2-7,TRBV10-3,CAISEQPGVLDF,TGTGCCATCAGTGAACAACCAGGGGTACTCGACTTC
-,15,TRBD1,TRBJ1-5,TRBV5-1,CASSLGTGVRQPQHF,TGCGCCAGCAGCTTGGGGACAGGGGTAAGACAGCCCCAGCATTTT